Listed here is a single TCR beta chain. The CDR3 contains 14 residues. The V end lost 6 bases, the J end lost 6 bases, and 18 bases lay between the germline ends. CDR1 and CDR2 (germline): MNHEY, SVGAGI. The sample belongs to a study of blood T cell repertoires in COVID-19. Study background: Sources were T cells, B-cell-depleted T cells, or PBMCs; the material itself was cDNA or gDNA.

Sequencing was performed with immunoSEQ multiplex PCR; in TCRdb, only in-frame clones are kept and a portion is missing. The sample records about 130,000 clones, about four fifths being singletons. This clonotype originated in a man in his forties with active or convalescent COVID-19. Specimen: peripheral blood. This sequence joins TRBV6-5 and TRBJ2-7; D may be TRBD2 (5 bases). The CDR3 reads CASSQLAGSIEQYF. The DNA for the CDR3 is TGTGCCAGCAGCCAGCTGGCGGGTTCGATCGAGCAGTACTTC.